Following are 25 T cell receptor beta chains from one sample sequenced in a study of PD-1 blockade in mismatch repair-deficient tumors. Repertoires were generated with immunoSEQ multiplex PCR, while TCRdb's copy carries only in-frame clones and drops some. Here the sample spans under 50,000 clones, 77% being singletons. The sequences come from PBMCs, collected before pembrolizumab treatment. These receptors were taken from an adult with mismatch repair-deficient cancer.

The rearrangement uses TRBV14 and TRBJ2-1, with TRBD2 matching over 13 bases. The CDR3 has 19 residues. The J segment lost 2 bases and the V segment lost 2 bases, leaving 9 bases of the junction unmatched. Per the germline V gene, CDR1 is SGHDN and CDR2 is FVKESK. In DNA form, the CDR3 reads TGTGCCAGCAGCCAAAAAAGCCGGACTAGCGGGAGAACCTACAATGAGCAGTTCTTC. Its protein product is CASSQKSRTSGRTYNEQFF. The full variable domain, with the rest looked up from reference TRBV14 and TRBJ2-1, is EAGVTQFPSHSVIEKGQTVTLRCDPISGHDNLYWYRRVMGKEIKFLLHFVKESKQDESGMPNNRFLAERTGGTYSTLKVQPAELEDSGVYFCASSQKSRTSGRTYNEQFFGPGTRLTVL.

CDR3 coding DNA: TGTGCCAGCAGCTTAGCACGGGCCGGGTACACTGAAGCTTTCTTT. Amino acid sequence: CASSLARAGYTEAFF. The chain is built from TRBV11-3 and TRBJ1-1; D gene uncertain. V was trimmed by 1 base and J by 3 bases, leaving 12 bases between them. The germline gives CDR1 SGHNT, CDR2 YENEEA. The CDR3 runs 15 residues.

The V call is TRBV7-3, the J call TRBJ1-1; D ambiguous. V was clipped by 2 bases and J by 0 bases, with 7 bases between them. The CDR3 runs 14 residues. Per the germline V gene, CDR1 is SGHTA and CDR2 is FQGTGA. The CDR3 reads CASSLSAMNTEAFF. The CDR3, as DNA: TGTGCCAGCAGCTTATCGGCGATGAACACTGAAGCTTTCTTT.

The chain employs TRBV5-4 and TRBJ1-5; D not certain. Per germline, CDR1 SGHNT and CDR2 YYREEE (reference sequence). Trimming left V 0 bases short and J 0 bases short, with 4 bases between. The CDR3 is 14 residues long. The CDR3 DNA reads TGTGCCAGCAGCTTGGAGGGTAGCAATCAGCCCCAGCATTTT. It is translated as CASSLEGSNQPQHF. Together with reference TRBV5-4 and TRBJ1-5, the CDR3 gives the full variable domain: ETGVTQSPTHLIKTRGQQVTLRCSSQSGHNTVSWYQQALGQGPQFIFQYYREEENGRGNFPPRFSGLQFPNYSSELNVNALELDDSALYLCASSLEGSNQPQHFGDGTRLSIL.

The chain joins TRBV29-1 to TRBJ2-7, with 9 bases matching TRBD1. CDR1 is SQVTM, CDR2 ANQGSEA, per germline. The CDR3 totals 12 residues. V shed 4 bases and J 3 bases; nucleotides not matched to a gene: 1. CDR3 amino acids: CSVVGQGYEQYF. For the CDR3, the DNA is TGCAGCGTTGTGGGACAGGGCTACGAGCAGTACTTC.

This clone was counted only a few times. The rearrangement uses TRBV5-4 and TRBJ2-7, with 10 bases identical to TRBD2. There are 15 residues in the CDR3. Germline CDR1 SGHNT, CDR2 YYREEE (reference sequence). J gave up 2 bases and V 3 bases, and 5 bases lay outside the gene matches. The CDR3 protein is CASSSSGRAAYEQYF. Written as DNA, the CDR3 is TGTGCCAGCAGCTCCAGCGGGAGGGCCGCCTACGAGCAGTACTTC. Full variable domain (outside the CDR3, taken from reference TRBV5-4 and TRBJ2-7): ETGVTQSPTHLIKTRGQQVTLRCSSQSGHNTVSWYQQALGQGPQFIFQYYREEENGRGNFPPRFSGLQFPNYSSELNVNALELDDSALYLCASSSSGRAAYEQYFGPGTRLTVT.

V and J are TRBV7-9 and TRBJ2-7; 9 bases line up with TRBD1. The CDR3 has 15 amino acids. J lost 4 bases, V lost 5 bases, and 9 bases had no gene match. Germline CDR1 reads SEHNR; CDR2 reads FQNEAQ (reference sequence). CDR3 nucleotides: TGTGCCAGCAGCAAAGGACAGGGGCGAGGATACGAGCAGTACTTC. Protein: CASSKGQGRGYEQYF. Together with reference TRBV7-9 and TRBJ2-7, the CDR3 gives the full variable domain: DTGVSQNPRHKITKRGQNVTFRCDPISEHNRLYWYRQTLGQGPEFLTYFQNEAQLEKSRLLSDRFSAERPKGSFSTLEIQRTEQGDSAMYLCASSKGQGRGYEQYFGPGTRLTVT.

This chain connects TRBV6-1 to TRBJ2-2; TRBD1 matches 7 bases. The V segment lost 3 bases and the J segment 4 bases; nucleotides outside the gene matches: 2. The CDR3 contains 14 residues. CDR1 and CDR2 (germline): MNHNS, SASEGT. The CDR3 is CASSETGTTGELFF. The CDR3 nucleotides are TGTGCCAGCAGTGAGACAGGGACCACCGGGGAGCTGTTTTTT.

The CDR3 loop reads CASSLSAGTQVGSGYTF. The CDR3, as DNA: TGCGCCAGCAGCTTATCCGCCGGGACACAGGTCGGAAGTGGCTACACCTTC. The V and J genes are TRBV5-1 and TRBJ1-2, with a possible D match to TRBD1 (6 bases). The CDR3 totals 17 residues. Germline V gene lookup returns CDR1 SGHRS and CDR2 YFSETQ. Deletions cut 2 bases from V and 7 bases from J, with 24 bases between.

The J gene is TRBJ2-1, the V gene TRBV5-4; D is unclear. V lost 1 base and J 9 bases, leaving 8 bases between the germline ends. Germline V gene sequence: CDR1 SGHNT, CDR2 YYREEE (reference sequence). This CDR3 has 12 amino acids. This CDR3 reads CASSLFPREQFF. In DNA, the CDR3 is TGTGCCAGCAGCTTGTTCCCACGTGAGCAGTTCTTC.

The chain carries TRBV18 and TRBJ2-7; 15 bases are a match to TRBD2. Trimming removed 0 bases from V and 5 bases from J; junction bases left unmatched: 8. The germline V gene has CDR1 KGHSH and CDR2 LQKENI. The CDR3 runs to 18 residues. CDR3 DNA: TGTGCCAGCTCACCACCCGGACTAGCGGGAGGGCCTGTACACGAGCAGTACTTC. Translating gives CASSPPGLAGGPVHEQYF.

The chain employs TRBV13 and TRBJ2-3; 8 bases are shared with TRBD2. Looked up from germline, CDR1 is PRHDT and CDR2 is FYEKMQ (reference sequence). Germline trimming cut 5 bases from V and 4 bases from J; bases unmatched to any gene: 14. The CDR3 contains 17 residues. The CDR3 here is CASSGLSGAGVSDTQYF. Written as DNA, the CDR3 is TGTGCCAGCAGCGGCCTCTCTGGAGCGGGAGTGTCAGATACGCAGTATTTT.

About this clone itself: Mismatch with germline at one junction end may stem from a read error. The CDR3: CASSPGLGLIFDTQYF. Written as DNA, the CDR3 is TGTGCTAGCAGCCCCGGACTAGGTTTGATTTTCGATACGCAGTATTTT. The genes are TRBV7-7 and TRBJ2-3; TRBD2 aligns across 7 bases. The CDR3 sequence is 16 residues long. Germline lookup yields CDR1 SSHAT and CDR2 FNYEAQ (reference sequence).

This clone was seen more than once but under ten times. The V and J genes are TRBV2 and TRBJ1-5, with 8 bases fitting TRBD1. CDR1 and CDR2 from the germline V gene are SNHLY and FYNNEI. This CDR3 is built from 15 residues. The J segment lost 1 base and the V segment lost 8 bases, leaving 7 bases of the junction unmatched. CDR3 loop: CASDERDRSNQPQHF. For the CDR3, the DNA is TGTGCCAGCGACGAAAGGGACAGGAGCAATCAGCCCCAGCATTTT. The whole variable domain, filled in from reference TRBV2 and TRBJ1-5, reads EPEVTQTPSHQVTQMGQEVILRCVPISNHLYFYWYRQILGQKVEFLVSFYNNEISEKSEIFDDQFSVERPDGSNFTLKIRSTKLEDSAMYFCASDERDRSNQPQHFGDGTRLSIL.

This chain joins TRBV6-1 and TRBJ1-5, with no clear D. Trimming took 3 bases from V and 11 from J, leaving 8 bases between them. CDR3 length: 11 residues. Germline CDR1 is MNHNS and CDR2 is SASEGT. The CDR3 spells CASSESVSQHF. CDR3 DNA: TGTGCCAGCAGTGAGTCGGTGTCCCAGCATTTT.

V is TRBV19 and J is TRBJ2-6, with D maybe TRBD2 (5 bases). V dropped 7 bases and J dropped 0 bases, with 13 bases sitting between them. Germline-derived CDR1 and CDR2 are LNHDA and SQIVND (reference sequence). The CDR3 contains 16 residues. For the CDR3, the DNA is TGTGCCAGTAAACTTAGTGGGAGCTCTGGGGCCAACGTCCTGACTTTC. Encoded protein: CASKLSGSSGANVLTF.

Here the CDR3 reads CASSKDRAGDTQYF. In DNA, the CDR3 is TGTGCCAGCAGCAAGGACAGGGCAGGGGATACGCAGTATTTT. The rearrangement joins TRBV7-9 to TRBJ2-3, with 8 nucleotides matching TRBD1. J lost 6 bases, V lost 5 bases, and 7 bases had no gene match. Germline V gene sequence: CDR1 SEHNR, CDR2 FQNEAQ (reference sequence). The CDR3 has 14 residues.

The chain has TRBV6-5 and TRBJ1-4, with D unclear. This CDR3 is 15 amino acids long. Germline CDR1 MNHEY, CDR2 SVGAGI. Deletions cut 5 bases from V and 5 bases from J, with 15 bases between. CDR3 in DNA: TGTGCCAGCAGTCTCAATCCAGTGACAAATGAAAAACTGTTTTTT. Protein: CASSLNPVTNEKLFF.

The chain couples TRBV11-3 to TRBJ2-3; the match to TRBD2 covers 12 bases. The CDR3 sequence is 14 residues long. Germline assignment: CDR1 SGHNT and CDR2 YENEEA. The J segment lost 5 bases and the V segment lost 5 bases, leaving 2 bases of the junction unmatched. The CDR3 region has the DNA TGTGCCAGCAGCCCGGGACTAGCGGGAGATACGCAGTATTTT. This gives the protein CASSPGLAGDTQYF.

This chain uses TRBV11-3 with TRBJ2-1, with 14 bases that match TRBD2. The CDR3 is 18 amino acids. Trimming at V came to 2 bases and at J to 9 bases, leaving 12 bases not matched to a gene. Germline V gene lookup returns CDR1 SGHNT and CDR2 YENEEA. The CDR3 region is CASSLSGLAGAGRGEQFF. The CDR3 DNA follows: TGTGCCAGCAGCTTATCGGGACTAGCGGGAGCTGGCCGGGGTGAGCAGTTCTTC.

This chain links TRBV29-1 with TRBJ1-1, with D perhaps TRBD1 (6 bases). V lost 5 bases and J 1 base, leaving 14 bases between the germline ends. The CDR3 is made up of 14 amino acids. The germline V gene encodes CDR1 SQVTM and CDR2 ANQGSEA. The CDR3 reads CSVQVTGKNTEAFF. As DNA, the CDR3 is TGCAGCGTTCAAGTAACAGGGAAGAACACTGAAGCTTTCTTT. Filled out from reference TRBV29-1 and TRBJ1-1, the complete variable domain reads SAVISQKPSRDICQRGTSLTIQCQVDSQVTMMFWYRQQPGQSLTLIATANQGSEATYESGFVIDKFPISRPNLTFSTLTVSNMSPEDSSIYLCSVQVTGKNTEAFFGQGTRLTVV.

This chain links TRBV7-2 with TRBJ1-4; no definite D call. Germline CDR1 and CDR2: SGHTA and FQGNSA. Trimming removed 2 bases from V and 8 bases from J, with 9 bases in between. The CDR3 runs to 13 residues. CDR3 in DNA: TGTGCCAGCAGCTTAAGCCCGGGAGAAAAACTGTTTTTT. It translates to CASSLSPGEKLFF. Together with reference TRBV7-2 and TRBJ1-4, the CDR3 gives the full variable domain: GAGVSQSPSNKVTEKGKDVELRCDPISGHTALYWYRQSLGQGLEFLIYFQGNSAPDKSGLPSDRFSAERTGGSVSTLTIQRTQQEDSAVYLCASSLSPGEKLFFGSGTQLSVL.

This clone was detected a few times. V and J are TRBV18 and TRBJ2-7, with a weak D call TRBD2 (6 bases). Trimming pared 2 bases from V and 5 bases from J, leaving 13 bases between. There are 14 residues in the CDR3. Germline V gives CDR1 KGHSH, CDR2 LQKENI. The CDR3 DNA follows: TGTGCCAGCTCACCAGACGGGGGTAGGGACGAGCAGTACTTC. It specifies CASSPDGGRDEQYF.

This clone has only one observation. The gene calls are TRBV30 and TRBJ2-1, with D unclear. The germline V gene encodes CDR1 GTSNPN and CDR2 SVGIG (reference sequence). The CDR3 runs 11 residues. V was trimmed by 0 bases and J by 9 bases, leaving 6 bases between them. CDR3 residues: CAWSVGGEQFF. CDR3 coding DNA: TGTGCCTGGAGTGTAGGTGGTGAGCAGTTCTTC. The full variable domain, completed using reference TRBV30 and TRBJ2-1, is SQTIHQWPATLVQPVGSPLSLECTVEGTSNPNLYWYRQAAGRGLQLLFYSVGIGQISSEVPQNLSASRPQDRQFILSSKKLLLSDSGFYLCAWSVGGEQFFGPGTRLTVL.

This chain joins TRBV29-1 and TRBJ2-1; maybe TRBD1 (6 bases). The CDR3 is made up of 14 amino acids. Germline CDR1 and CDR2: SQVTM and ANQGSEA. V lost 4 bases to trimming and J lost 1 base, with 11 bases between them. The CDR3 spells CSVGRTVSYNEQFF. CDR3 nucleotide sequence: TGCAGCGTTGGTCGGACAGTTTCCTACAATGAGCAGTTCTTC.